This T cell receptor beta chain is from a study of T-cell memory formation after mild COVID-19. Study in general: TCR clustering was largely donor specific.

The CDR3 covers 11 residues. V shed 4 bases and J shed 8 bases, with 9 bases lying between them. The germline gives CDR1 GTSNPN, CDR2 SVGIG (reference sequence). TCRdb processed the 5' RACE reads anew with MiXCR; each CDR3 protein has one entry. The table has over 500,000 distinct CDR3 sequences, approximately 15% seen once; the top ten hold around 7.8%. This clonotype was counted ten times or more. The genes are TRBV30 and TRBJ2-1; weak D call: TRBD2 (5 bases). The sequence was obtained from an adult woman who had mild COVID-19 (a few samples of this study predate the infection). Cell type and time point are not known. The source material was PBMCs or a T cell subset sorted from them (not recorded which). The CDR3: CAWNWRDEQFF. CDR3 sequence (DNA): TGTGCCTGGAATTGGCGGGATGAGCAGTTCTTC.